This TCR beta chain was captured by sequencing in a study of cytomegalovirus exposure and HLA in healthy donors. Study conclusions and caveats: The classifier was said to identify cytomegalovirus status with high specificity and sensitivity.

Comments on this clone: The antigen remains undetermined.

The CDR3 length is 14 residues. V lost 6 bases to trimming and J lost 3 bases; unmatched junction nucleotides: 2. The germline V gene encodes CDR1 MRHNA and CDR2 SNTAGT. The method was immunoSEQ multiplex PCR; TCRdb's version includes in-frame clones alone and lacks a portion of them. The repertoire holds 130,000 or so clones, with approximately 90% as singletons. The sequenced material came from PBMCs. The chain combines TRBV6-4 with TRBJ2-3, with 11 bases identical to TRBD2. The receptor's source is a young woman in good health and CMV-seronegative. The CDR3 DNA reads TGTGCCAGCAGCTGGACTAGCGGGACAGATACGCAGTATTTT. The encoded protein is CASSWTSGTDTQYF.